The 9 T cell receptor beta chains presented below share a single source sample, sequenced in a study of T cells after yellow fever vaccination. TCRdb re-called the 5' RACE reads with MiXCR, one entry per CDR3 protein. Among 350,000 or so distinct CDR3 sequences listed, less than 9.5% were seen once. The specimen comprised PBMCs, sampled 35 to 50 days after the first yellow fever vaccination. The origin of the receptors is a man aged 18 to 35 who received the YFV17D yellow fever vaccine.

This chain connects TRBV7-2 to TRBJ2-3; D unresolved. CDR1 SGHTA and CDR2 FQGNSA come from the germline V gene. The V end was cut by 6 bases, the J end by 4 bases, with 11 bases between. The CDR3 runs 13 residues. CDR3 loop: CASSLQWSDTQYF. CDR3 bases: TGTGCCAGCAGTCTACAGTGGTCAGATACGCAGTATTTT.

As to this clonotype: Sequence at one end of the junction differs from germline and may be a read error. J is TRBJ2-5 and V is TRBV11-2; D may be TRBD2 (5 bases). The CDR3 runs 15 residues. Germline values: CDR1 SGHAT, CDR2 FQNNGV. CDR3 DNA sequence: TGTGCCAGCATCTTAGGTATCGGGGTAGGGGAGACCCAGTACTTC. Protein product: CASILGIGVGETQYF.

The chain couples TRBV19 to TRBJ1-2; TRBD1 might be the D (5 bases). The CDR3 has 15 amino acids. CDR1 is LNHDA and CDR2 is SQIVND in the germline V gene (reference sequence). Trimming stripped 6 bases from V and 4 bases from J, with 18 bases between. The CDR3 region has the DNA TGTGCCAGTAGGGGATCAGGGTTTCGGCGCTATGGCTACACCTTC. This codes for CASRGSGFRRYGYTF.

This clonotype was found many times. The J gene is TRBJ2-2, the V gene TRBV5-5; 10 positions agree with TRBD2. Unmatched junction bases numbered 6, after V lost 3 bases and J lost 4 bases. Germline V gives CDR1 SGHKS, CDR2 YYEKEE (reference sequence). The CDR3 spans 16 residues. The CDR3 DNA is TGTGCCAGCAGCTCTTTAGCGGGGGGCCCCACCGGGGAGCTGTTTTTT. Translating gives CASSSLAGGPTGELFF.

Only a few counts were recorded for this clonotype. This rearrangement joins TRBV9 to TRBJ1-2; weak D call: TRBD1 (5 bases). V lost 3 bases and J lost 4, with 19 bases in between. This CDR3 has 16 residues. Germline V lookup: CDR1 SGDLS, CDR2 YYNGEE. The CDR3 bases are TGTGCCAGCAGCGCTTATGGGGGTCAGGGAGTCTATGGCTACACCTTC. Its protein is CASSAYGGQGVYGYTF.

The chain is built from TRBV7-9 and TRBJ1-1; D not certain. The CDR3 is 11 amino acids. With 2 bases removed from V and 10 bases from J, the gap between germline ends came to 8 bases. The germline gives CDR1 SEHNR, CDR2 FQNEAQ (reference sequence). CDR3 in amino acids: CASSLLVRAFF. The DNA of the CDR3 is TGTGCCAGCAGCTTACTGGTTAGAGCTTTCTTT.

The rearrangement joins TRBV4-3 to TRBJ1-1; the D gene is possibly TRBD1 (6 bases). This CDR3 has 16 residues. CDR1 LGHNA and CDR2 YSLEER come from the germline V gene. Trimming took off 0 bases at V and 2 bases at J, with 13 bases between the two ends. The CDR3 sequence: CASSQDIGTLNTEAFF. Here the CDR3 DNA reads TGCGCCAGCAGCCAAGATATCGGGACACTCAACACTGAAGCTTTCTTT.

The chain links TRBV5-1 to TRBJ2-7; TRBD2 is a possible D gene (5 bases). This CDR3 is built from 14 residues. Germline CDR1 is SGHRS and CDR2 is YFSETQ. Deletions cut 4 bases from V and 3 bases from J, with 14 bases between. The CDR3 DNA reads TGCGCCAGCAGCCACAGTGACTATTACTACGAGCAGTACTTC. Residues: CASSHSDYYYEQYF.

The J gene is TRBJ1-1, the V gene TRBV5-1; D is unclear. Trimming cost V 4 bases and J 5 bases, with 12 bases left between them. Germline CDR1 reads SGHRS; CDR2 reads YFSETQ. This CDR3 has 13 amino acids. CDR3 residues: CASSPMDGTEAFF. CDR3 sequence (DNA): TGCGCCAGCAGCCCCATGGACGGGACTGAAGCTTTCTTT.